Sequencing of this T cell receptor (beta chain) was carried out in a study of blood T cell repertoires in COVID-19. Measured with immunoSEQ multiplex PCR; TCRdb has only the in-frame clones, and not every one. The data show 150,000 to 200,000 clones, around 94% seen once. The Seattle patients joined while their infection was active and were tracked longitudinally afterward. V lost 5 bases to trimming and J lost 6 bases, with 14 bases between them. Per the germline V gene, CDR1 is SGHRS and CDR2 is YFSETQ. The CDR3 is 14 amino acids. This chain joins TRBV5-1 and TRBJ1-4; tentatively, D is TRBD1 (6 bases). The receptor's source is a man aged 25 to 45 with COVID-19, enrolled during active disease. The sample comprised peripheral blood. In nucleotides, the CDR3 is TGCGCCAGCAGGGCACAGGGTGCGGATGAAAAACTGTTTTTT. It specifies CASRAQGADEKLFF. Looking up the rest from reference TRBV5-1 and TRBJ1-4 gives the full variable domain: KAGVTQTPRYLIKTRGQQVTLSCSPISGHRSVSWYQQTPGQGLQFLFEYFSETQRNKGNFPGRFSGRQFSNSRSEMNVSTLELGDSALYLCASRAQGADEKLFFGSGTQLSVL.